Each of the 22 T cell receptor beta chains below was sequenced from the same sample in a study of CD8+ T cells in alopecia areata. In each case, RNA was isolated and then reverse transcribed into cDNA as the sequencing template. Profiled with immunoSEQ multiplex PCR; TCRdb holds only in-frame clones, not every one. The repertoire holds about 110,000 clones, with roughly 59% as singletons. Sample: CD8+ T cells sorted from blood. These receptors were collected from a human donor in good health.

The CDR3 DNA follows: TGTGCCAGCAGTGAGACGGACAGTGACACTGAAGCTTTCTTT. Its protein product is CASSETDSDTEAFF. The genes are TRBV6-1 and TRBJ1-1; tentatively, D is TRBD1 (6 bases). The CDR3 totals 14 residues. Trimming left V 3 bases short and J 3 bases short, with 11 bases between. Germline loops: CDR1 MNHNS, CDR2 SASEGT.

The chain couples TRBV4-2 to TRBJ2-7, with D unclear. The CDR3 is made up of 15 amino acids. Germline lookup yields CDR1 LGHNA and CDR2 YNFKEQ. The V end was cut by 3 bases, the J end by 6 bases, with 18 bases between. This CDR3 is CASSQDSIGVGEQYF. The CDR3 DNA sequence: TGTGCCAGCAGCCAGGATAGCATTGGGGTAGGCGAGCAGTACTTC.

The V and J genes are TRBV6-1 and TRBJ2-7; D tentatively reads TRBD1 or TRBD2 (6 bases each). CDR3 size: 15 residues. Germline V gene data show CDR1 as MNHNS and CDR2 as SASEGT. V was pared by 5 bases and J by 4 bases, with 18 bases between. CDR3 region: CASSKRGPPGYEQYF. As DNA, the CDR3 is TGTGCCAGCAGTAAACGGGGGCCGCCTGGGTACGAGCAGTACTTC.

The V call is TRBV18, the J call TRBJ1-1; D is uncertain. CDR1 and CDR2 from the germline V gene are KGHSH and LQKENI. Trimming cost V 6 bases and J 1 base, with 3 bases left between them. This CDR3 is built from 11 residues. The CDR3 spells CASSRNTEAFF. The CDR3 nucleotides read TGTGCCAGCTCCCGGAACACTGAAGCTTTCTTT.

This clone was recorded a few times. The chain links TRBV9 to TRBJ2-7; D ambiguous. Germline assignment: CDR1 SGDLS and CDR2 YYNGEE. V lost 0 bases to trimming and J lost 1 base, with 5 bases between them. The CDR3 is made up of 13 amino acids. CDR3 in amino acids: CASSVGASYEQYF. For the CDR3, the DNA is TGTGCCAGCAGCGTAGGTGCATCCTACGAGCAGTACTTC.

V and J are TRBV5-6 and TRBJ1-5; D unclear. Trimming took off 0 bases at V and 2 bases at J, with 9 bases between the two ends. CDR3 size: 15 residues. The V gene's germline CDR1 is SGHDT and CDR2 YYEEEE. The DNA of the CDR3 is TGTGCCAGCAGCTTGGTAGGCCGGGGCAATCAGCCCCAGCATTTT. Its protein is CASSLVGRGNQPQHF.

The rearrangement joins TRBV28 to TRBJ2-5; 7 bases fit TRBD1. The ends lost 5 bases at V and 2 bases at J; junction bases unmatched: 8. Per germline, CDR1 MDHEN and CDR2 SYDVKM. This CDR3 contains 15 residues. The DNA for the CDR3 is TGTGCCAGCAGTGCTCGGACAGGTGGGCAAGAGACCCAGTACTTC. It encodes CASSARTGGQETQYF. Looking up the rest from reference TRBV28 and TRBJ2-5 gives the full variable domain: DVKVTQSSRYLVKRTGEKVFLECVQDMDHENMFWYRQDPGLGLRLIYFSYDVKMKEKGDIPEGYSVSREKKERFSLILESASTNQTSMYLCASSARTGGQETQYFGPGTRLLVL.

CDR3 sequence reads: CASKQGWGEKLFF. The DNA of the CDR3 is TGTGCCAGCAAACAGGGGTGGGGTGAAAAACTGTTTTTT. V usage is TRBV6-6 and J usage is TRBJ1-4; 7 bases line up with TRBD1. With 7 bases clipped from V and 7 bases from J, the junction kept 6 bases outside the gene matches. There are 13 residues in the CDR3. Germline CDR1 and CDR2: MNHNY and SVGAGI (reference sequence).

The J gene is TRBJ2-2, the V gene TRBV13, with TRBD1 as a possible D gene (5 bases). Per germline, CDR1 PRHDT and CDR2 FYEKMQ (reference sequence). This CDR3 comprises 13 residues. V shed 7 bases and J shed 3 bases, with 9 bases lying between them. The CDR3 region has the DNA TGTGCCAGCACGGCAGGGCACACCGGGGAGCTGTTTTTT. This codes for CASTAGHTGELFF.

This clone has a handful of counts. The chain couples TRBV4-3 to TRBJ1-5; D is uncertain. This CDR3 comprises 14 residues. The ends were cut back, 1 base at V and 5 bases at J, with 9 bases in the middle. Germline V gives CDR1 LGHNA, CDR2 YSLEER. DNA for the CDR3: TGCGCCAGCAGCCAAGCTTGGACCTATCAGCCCCAGCATTTT. Its protein is CASSQAWTYQPQHF.

The V and J genes are TRBV25-1 and TRBJ2-5, with 7 nucleotides matching TRBD2. Germline values: CDR1 MGHDK, CDR2 SYGVNS. The V gene end was trimmed by 0 bases and the J gene end by 2 bases; junction bases not matched to a gene: 3. The CDR3 is 15 residues long. The CDR3, as DNA: TGTGCCAGCAGTGAATATCTGGGAGGGCAAGAGACCCAGTACTTC. As protein: CASSEYLGGQETQYF.

The chain uses TRBV19 and TRBJ1-5; no definite D call. The germline V gene encodes CDR1 LNHDA and CDR2 SQIVND (reference sequence). Trimming pared 0 bases from V and 3 bases from J, leaving 18 bases between. This CDR3 contains 18 residues. Here the CDR3 DNA reads TGTGCCAGTAGTATAGATCGGTTGAACAGCTTCACCAATCAGCCCCAGCATTTT. Translation: CASSIDRLNSFTNQPQHF.

The chain employs TRBV25-1 and TRBJ2-1; TRBD2 agrees at 7 bases. The V gene's germline CDR1 is MGHDK and CDR2 SYGVNS. V was clipped by 6 bases and J by 2 bases; unmatched bases: 4. The CDR3 length is 14 residues. The chain's CDR3 is CASSPGGTYNEQFF. The CDR3 DNA is TGTGCCAGCAGCCCCGGGGGGACCTACAATGAGCAGTTCTTC.

V usage is TRBV19 and J usage is TRBJ2-2; D unresolved. Germline V lookup: CDR1 LNHDA, CDR2 SQIVND (reference sequence). V was shortened by 5 bases and J by 7 bases, with 11 bases between the two germline ends. The CDR3 runs 13 residues. The DNA for the CDR3 is TGTGCCAGTAGTCATGTCCATGGCGGGGAGCTGTTTTTT. Residues: CASSHVHGGELFF.

This rearrangement joins TRBV30 to TRBJ2-7; TRBD2 might be the D (6 bases). Trimming took off 5 bases at V and 2 bases at J, with 13 bases between the two ends. The CDR3 loop spans 13 amino acids. Germline V gene lookup returns CDR1 GTSNPN and CDR2 SVGIG (reference sequence). CDR3 nucleotide sequence: TGTGCCTGGGGAGGGTTAGCAGCCTACGAGCAGTACTTC. Translation gives CAWGGLAAYEQYF.

The chain has TRBV13 and TRBJ2-7; 12 bases align to TRBD2. CDR1 is PRHDT, CDR2 FYEKMQ, per germline (reference sequence). This CDR3 contains 15 residues. The V and J ends lost 4 bases and 6 bases, in that order; junction bases with no gene match: 7. The CDR3 nucleotides read TGTGCCAGCAGCTCCCGGACTAGCGGGGTTAGCGAGCAGTACTTC. This sequence encodes CASSSRTSGVSEQYF.

The chain recombines TRBV9 with TRBJ2-7; no firm D call. Germline assignment: CDR1 SGDLS and CDR2 YYNGEE. Deletions cut 3 bases from V and 3 bases from J, with 13 bases between. This CDR3 spans 14 amino acids. The CDR3 nucleotides are TGTGCCAGCAGCGCGTGGGAATATGACTACGAGCAGTACTTC. Residues: CASSAWEYDYEQYF. The entire variable domain, with the rest obtained from reference TRBV9 and TRBJ2-7, is as follows: DSGVTQTPKHLITATGQRVTLRCSPRSGDLSVYWYQQSLDQGLQFLIQYYNGEERAKGNILERFSAQQFPDLHSELNLSSLELGDSALYFCASSAWEYDYEQYFGPGTRLTVT.

J is TRBJ2-5 and V is TRBV7-6; TRBD2 matches 9 bases. With V trimmed by 2 bases and J by 5 bases, 6 bases remained unmatched. The length of the CDR3 is 15 residues. Germline CDR1 is SGHVS and CDR2 is FNYEAQ. This chain's CDR3 is CASSLSSGGTETQYF. CDR3 coding DNA: TGTGCCAGCAGCTTAAGTAGCGGGGGTACGGAGACCCAGTACTTC.

This rearrangement joins TRBV5-6 to TRBJ2-7; no clear D. Germline values: CDR1 SGHDT, CDR2 YYEEEE. The V end was cut by 1 base, the J end by 1 base, with 9 bases between. The CDR3 runs 14 residues. The chain's CDR3 is CASSLFGKSYEQYF. As DNA, the CDR3 is TGTGCCAGCAGCTTGTTTGGCAAATCCTACGAGCAGTACTTC. Complete variable domain (other parts from reference TRBV5-6 and TRBJ2-7): DAGVTQSPTHLIKTRGQQVTLRCSPKSGHDTVSWYQQALGQGPQFIFQYYEEEERQRGNFPDRFSGHQFPNYSSELNVNALLLGDSALYLCASSLFGKSYEQYFGPGTRLTVT.

The J gene is TRBJ2-7, the V gene TRBV13; TRBD2 matches at 9 bases. CDR1 is PRHDT, CDR2 FYEKMQ, per germline (reference sequence). This CDR3 region has 15 residues. V was clipped by 1 base and J by 4 bases; unmatched bases: 5. The CDR3: CASSLAGGGAYEQYF. Written as DNA, the CDR3 is TGTGCCAGCAGCTTAGCTGGCGGGGGGGCATACGAGCAGTACTTC.

This clone was counted only a few times. CDR3 sequence: CASSITGASYEQYF. CDR3 nucleotides: TGTGCCAGTAGTATAACAGGGGCCTCCTACGAGCAGTACTTC. The rearrangement uses TRBV19 and TRBJ2-7; 7 bases line up with TRBD1. The junction had 1 base not matched to a gene; V was cut back by 2 bases and J by 0 bases. Per germline, CDR1 LNHDA and CDR2 SQIVND (reference sequence). The CDR3 has 14 amino acids.

The J gene is TRBJ2-1, the V gene TRBV14, with TRBD2 as a possible D gene (5 bases). V was clipped by 0 bases and J by 8 bases, with 14 bases between them. The germline gives CDR1 SGHDN, CDR2 FVKESK. The CDR3 extends over 15 amino acids. The DNA for the CDR3 is TGTGCCAGCAGCCAAGATTCCCTGCCCGGGGATGAGCAGTTCTTC. Its protein product is CASSQDSLPGDEQFF.